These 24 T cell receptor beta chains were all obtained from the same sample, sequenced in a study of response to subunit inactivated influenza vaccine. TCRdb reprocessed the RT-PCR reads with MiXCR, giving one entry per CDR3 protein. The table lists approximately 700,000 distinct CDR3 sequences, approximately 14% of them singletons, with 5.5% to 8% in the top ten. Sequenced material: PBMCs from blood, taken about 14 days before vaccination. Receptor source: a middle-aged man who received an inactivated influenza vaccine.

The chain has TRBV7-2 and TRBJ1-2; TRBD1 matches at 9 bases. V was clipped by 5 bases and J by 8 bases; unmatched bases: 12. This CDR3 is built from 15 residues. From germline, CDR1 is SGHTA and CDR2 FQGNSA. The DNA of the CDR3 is TGTGCCAGCAGCGCCATTACAGGGGGCGCGGAAGGCTACACCTTC. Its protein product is CASSAITGGAEGYTF.

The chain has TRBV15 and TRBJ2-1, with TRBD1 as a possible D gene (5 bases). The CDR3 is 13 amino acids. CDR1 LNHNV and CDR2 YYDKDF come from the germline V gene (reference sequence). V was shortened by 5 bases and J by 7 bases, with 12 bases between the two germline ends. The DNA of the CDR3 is TGTGCCACCAGCTCGAGGCAGGGTAATGAGCAGTTCTTC. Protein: CATSSRQGNEQFF.

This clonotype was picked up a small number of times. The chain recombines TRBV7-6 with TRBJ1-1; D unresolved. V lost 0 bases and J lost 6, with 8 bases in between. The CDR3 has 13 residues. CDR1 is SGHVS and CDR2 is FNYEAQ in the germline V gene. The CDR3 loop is CASSLARDAEAFF. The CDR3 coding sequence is TGTGCCAGCAGCTTAGCCCGTGATGCTGAAGCTTTCTTT. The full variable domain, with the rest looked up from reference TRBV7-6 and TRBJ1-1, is GAGVSQSPRYKVTKRGQDVALRCDPISGHVSLYWYRQALGQGPEFLTYFNYEAQQDKSGLPNDRFSAERPEGSISTLTIQRTEQRDSAMYRCASSLARDAEAFFGQGTRLTVV.

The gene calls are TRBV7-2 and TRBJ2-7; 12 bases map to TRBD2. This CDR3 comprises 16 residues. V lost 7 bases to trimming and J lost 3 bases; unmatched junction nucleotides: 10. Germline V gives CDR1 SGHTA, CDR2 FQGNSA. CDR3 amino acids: CASTQRTSGAHYEQYF. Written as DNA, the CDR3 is TGTGCCAGCACCCAACGGACTAGCGGGGCCCACTACGAGCAGTACTTC.

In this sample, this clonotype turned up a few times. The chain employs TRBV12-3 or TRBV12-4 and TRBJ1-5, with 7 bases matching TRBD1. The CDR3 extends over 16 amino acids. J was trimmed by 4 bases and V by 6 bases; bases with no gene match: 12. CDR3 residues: CASSTGRQGLNQPQHF. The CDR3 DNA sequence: TGTGCCAGCAGCACCGGACGACAGGGTTTAAATCAGCCCCAGCATTTT.

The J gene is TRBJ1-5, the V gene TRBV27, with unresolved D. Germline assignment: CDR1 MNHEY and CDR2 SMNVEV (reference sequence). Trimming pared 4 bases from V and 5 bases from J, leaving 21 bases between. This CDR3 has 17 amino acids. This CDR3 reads CASSSDGWEHPHQPQHF. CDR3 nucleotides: TGTGCCAGCAGTTCCGACGGGTGGGAGCACCCACATCAGCCCCAGCATTTT.

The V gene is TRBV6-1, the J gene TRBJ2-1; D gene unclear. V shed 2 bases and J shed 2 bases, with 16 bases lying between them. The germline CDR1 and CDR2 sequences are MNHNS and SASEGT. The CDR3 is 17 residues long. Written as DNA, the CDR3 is TGTGCCAGCAGTGAACCCGCAATAACGGGTACCTACAATGAGCAGTTCTTC. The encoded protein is CASSEPAITGTYNEQFF.

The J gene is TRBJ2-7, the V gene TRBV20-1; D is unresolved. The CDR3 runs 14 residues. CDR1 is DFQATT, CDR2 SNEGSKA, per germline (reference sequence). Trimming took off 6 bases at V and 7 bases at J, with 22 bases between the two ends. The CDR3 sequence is CSAGLRRDLGEQYF. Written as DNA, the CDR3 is TGCAGTGCGGGCCTGAGGCGAGACCTGGGGGAGCAGTACTTC.

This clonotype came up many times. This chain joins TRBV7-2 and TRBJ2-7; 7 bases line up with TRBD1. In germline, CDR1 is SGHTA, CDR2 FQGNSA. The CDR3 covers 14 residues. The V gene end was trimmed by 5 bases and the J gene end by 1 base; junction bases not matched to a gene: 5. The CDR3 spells CASSQRGQSYEQYF. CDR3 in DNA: TGTGCCAGCAGCCAACGGGGACAGTCCTACGAGCAGTACTTC. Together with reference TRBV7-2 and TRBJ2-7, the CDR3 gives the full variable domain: GAGVSQSPSNKVTEKGKDVELRCDPISGHTALYWYRQSLGQGLEFLIYFQGNSAPDKSGLPSDRFSAERTGGSVSTLTIQRTQQEDSAVYLCASSQRGQSYEQYFGPGTRLTVT.

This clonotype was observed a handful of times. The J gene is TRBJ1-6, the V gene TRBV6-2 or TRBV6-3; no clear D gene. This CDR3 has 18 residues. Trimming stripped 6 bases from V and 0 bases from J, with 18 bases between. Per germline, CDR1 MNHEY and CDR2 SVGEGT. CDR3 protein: CASSKAAEQSSYNSPLHF. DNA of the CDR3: TGTGCCAGCAGCAAAGCGGCAGAACAGAGCTCCTATAATTCACCCCTCCACTTT.

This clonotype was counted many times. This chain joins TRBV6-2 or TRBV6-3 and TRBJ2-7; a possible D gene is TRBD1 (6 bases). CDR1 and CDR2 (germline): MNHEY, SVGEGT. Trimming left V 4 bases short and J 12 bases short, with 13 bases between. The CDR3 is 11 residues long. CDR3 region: CASSLTGKPYF. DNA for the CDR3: TGTGCCAGCAGTTTAACAGGGAAGCCGTACTTC.

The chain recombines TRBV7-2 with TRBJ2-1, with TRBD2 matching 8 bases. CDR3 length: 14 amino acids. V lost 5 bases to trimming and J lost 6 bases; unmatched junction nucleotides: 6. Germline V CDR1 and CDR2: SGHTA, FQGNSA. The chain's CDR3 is CASSRGLASNEQFF. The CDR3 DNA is TGTGCCAGCAGCCGCGGACTAGCCTCCAATGAGCAGTTCTTC.

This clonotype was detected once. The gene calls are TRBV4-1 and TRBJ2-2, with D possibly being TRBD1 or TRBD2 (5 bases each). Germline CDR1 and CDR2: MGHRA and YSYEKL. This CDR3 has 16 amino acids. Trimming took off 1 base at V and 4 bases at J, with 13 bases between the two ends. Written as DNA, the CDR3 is TGCGCCAGCAGCCAAGGGGGTATAGGGACCACCGGGGAGCTGTTTTTT. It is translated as CASSQGGIGTTGELFF.

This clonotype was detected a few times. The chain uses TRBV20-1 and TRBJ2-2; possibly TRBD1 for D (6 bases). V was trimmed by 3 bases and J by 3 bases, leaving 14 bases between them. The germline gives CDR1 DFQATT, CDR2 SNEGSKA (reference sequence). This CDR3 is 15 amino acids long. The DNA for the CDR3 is TGCAGTGCTAGGGCTGGGACACCGTACACCGGGGAGCTGTTTTTT. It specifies CSARAGTPYTGELFF.

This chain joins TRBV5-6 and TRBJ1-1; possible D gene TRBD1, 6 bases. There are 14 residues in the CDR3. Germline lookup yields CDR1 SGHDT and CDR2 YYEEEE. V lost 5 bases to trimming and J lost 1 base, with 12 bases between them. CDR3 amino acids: CASRRTARNTEAFF. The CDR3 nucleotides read TGTGCCAGCAGGAGGACAGCCCGGAACACTGAAGCTTTCTTT.

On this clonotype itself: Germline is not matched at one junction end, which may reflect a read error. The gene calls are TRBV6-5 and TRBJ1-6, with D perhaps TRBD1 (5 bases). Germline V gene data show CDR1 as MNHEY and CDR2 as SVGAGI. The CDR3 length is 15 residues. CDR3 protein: CASSNSGTGNSPLHF. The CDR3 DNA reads TGTGCCAGCAGTAACTCCGGGACGGGGAATTCACCCCTCCACTTT.

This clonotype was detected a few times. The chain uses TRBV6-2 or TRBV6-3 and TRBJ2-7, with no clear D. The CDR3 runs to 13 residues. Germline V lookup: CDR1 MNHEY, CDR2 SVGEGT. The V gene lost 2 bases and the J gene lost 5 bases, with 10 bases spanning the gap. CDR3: CASSYVVGNEQYF. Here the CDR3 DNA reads TGTGCCAGCAGTTACGTCGTAGGGAACGAGCAGTACTTC.

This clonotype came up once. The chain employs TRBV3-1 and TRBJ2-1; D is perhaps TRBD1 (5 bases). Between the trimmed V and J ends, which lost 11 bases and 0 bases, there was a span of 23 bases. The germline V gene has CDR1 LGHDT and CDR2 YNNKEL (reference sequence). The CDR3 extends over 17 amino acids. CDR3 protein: CASTQDHTGSSYNEQFF. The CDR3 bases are TGTGCCTCCACCCAAGATCACACAGGATCCTCCTACAATGAGCAGTTCTTC.

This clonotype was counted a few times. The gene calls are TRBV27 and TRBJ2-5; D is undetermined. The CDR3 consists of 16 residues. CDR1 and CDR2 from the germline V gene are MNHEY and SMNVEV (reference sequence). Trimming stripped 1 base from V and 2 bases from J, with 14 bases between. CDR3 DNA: TGTGCCAGCAGTTTATTGGGAACCCTAGGGCAAGAGACCCAGTACTTC. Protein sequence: CASSLLGTLGQETQYF.

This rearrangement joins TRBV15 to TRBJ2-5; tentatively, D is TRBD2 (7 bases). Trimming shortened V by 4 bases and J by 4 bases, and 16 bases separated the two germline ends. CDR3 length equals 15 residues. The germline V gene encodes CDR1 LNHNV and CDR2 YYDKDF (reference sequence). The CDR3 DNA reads TGTGCCACCAGCAAGATATACAGGGAGGGAGAGACCCAGTACTTC. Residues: CATSKIYREGETQYF. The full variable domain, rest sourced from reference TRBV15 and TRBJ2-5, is DAMVIQNPRYQVTQFGKPVTLSCSQTLNHNVMYWYQQKSSQAPKLLFHYYDKDFNNEADTPDNFQSRRPNTSFCFLDIRSPGLGDTAMYLCATSKIYREGETQYFGPGTRLLVL.

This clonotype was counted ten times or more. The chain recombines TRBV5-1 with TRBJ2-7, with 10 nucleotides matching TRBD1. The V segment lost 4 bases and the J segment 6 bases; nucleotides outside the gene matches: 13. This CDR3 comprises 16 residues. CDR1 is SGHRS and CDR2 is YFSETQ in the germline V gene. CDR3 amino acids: CASSQYSRDRGGEQYF. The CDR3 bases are TGCGCCAGCAGCCAGTACTCCCGGGACAGGGGCGGCGAGCAGTACTTC.

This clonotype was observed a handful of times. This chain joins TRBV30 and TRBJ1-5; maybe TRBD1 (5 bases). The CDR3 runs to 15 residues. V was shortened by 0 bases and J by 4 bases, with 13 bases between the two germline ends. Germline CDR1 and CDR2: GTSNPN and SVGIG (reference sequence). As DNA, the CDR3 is TGTGCCTGGAGTGTATTTGGGCAGGGAAATCAGCCCCAGCATTTT. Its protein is CAWSVFGQGNQPQHF.

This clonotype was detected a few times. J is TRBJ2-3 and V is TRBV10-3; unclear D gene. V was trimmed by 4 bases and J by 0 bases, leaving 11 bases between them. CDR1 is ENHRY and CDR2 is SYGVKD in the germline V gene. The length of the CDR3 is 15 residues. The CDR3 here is CAISAQPGSTDTQYF. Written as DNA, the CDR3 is TGTGCCATCAGTGCCCAACCTGGGAGCACAGATACGCAGTATTTT.

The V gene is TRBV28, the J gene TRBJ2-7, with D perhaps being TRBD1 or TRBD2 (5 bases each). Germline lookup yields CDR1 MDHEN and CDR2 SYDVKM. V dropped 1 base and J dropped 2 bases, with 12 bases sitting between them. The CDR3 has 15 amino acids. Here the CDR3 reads CASSLSGTLTYEQYF. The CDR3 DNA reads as TGTGCCAGCAGTTTATCCGGGACCCTTACCTACGAGCAGTACTTC.